This T cell receptor (beta chain) was recorded in a study of cytomegalovirus exposure and HLA in healthy donors. Produced via immunoSEQ multiplex PCR; TCRdb's table is partial and in-frame only. The profile shows some 130,000 clones, approximately 84% of them singletons. CDR1 MNHNY and CDR2 SVGAGI come from the germline V gene (reference sequence). J gave up 6 bases and V 6 bases, and 2 bases lay outside the gene matches. This CDR3 spans 11 amino acids. The genes are TRBV6-6 and TRBJ2-7; 7 bases agree with TRBD1. The clonotype originates from a young man in good health and CMV-seropositive. The sample taken for sequencing was PBMCs. The CDR3 here is CASSTGVEQYF. CDR3 in DNA: TGTGCCAGCAGCACAGGGGTCGAGCAGTACTTC.